This T cell receptor beta chain is from a study of Ad26.COV2.S vaccination and SARS-CoV-2 variants. Study details: Ad26.COV2.S given intramuscularly, once or twice 56 days apart.

Treatment specified: roughly 20 received Ad26.COV2.S at low or high dose, single or two shots; roughly five received placebo; per-sample allocation not given. The samples date from day 63 after the first vaccine or placebo injection. Study results and limitations: Responses of T cells in total may have been underestimated by the TCR breadth and depth analyses. Spike-specific TCR breadth ran higher among vaccine recipients than placebo recipients.

As for this clone: Antigen specificity is unknown.

Trimming cost V 2 bases and J 3 bases, with 4 bases left between them. CDR3 size: 12 residues. Using immunoSEQ multiplex PCR, the repertoire was profiled, and TCRdb retains in-frame clones only, with some absent. The sample includes under 500,000 clones, about 90% seen only once; the top ten take around 1.7%. The source is a person aged 18-65 years who received the Ad26.COV2.S COVID-19 vaccine or a placebo. The chain has TRBV12-3 or TRBV12-4 and TRBJ1-2; D remains ambiguous. The sample consisted of peripheral blood, taken in a trial of Ad26.COV2.S vaccine versus placebo. DNA of the CDR3: TGTGCCAGCAGTTTATATGACTATGGCTACACCTTC. This translates into CASSLYDYGYTF.